This T cell receptor beta chain was sequenced during a study of blood T cell repertoires in COVID-19. The assay was immunoSEQ multiplex PCR, and TCRdb's table has in-frame clones only and misses some. Here the sample spans tens of thousands of clones, 80% to 90% being singletons. Germline V gives CDR1 SGHTA, CDR2 FQGNSA. The V segment lost 1 base and the J segment 4 bases; nucleotides outside the gene matches: 10. The CDR3 loop spans 19 amino acids. Material: peripheral blood. The clonotype comes from a woman at least 80 years old with active or convalescent COVID-19. The rearrangement uses TRBV7-2 and TRBJ2-3, with 14 bases that match TRBD2. The CDR3 protein is CASSLDQGLAGVDADTQYF. The DNA of the CDR3 is TGTGCCAGCAGCTTAGACCAGGGACTAGCGGGGGTCGACGCAGATACGCAGTATTTT.